This is a list of T cell receptor beta chains from one sample in a study of T cell repertoires in cytomegalovirus infection. MiXCR was run by TCRdb on the reads, yielding one entry per CDR3 protein. The sample has under 600,000 distinct CDR3 sequences, approximately 15% seen once. Sequenced: CD8+ T cells from PBMCs. These receptors were obtained from a human donor in good health (CMV status not recorded). Some clones in this sample may be carry-over from other donors' samples. Both conserved end residues are part of each CDR3. The D gene is left open where the match is weak. Where a row states a size, it is once, few, many or the class of an expanded clone; other rows omit it.

CDR3,DNA,J,size,V,D
CASSQEGRRDNEQFF,TGTGCCAGCAGCCAAGAGGGTAGAAGGGACAATGAGCAGTTCTTC,TRBJ2-1,many,TRBV4-2,NA
CASSPLRPDSRVETQYF,TGTGCCAGCAGCCCCCTAAGACCGGACAGCAGGGTAGAGACCCAGTACTTC,TRBJ2-5,NA,TRBV6-1,NA
CASSEDTSLGTGELFF,TGTGCCAGCAGTGAAGACACTTCCTTGGGGACCGGGGAGCTGTTTTTT,TRBJ2-2,NA,TRBV6-1,NA
CASRSGGATDTQYF,TGTGCCAGCAGAAGCGGGGGGGCCACAGATACGCAGTATTTT,TRBJ2-3,few,TRBV6-4,TRBD2
CSARYRGQRYNEQFF,TGCAGTGCTAGGTATCGGGGGCAGCGGTACAATGAGCAGTTCTTC,TRBJ2-1,many,TRBV20-1,NA
CASSLGGNREDYNEQFF,TGTGCCAGCAGCTTAGGCGGTAACAGGGAGGATTACAATGAGCAGTTCTTC,TRBJ2-1,many,TRBV7-8,NA
CASSPGNNYGYTF,TGTGCCAGCAGCCCGGGTAATAACTATGGCTACACCTTC,TRBJ1-2,NA,TRBV11-2,NA
CASSLFRDSIYNEQFF,TGCGCCAGCAGCTTGTTCCGGGACTCAATTTACAATGAGCAGTTCTTC,TRBJ2-1,few,TRBV5-1,NA
CSARDQGREDEKLFF,TGCAGTGCTAGAGATCAGGGCAGGGAGGATGAAAAACTGTTTTTT,TRBJ1-4,few,TRBV20-1,NA
CASSQRTENTGELFF,TGTGCCAGCAGCCAACGGACAGAGAACACCGGGGAGCTGTTTTTT,TRBJ2-2,NA,TRBV13,NA
CASSYSISDRTYEQYF,TGTGCCAGCAGTTACTCGATTTCGGACAGGACGTACGAGCAGTACTTC,TRBJ2-7,NA,TRBV6-2/TRBV6-3,TRBD1
CASSLTIGETQYF,TGTGCCAGCAGTTTGACAATTGGAGAGACCCAGTACTTC,TRBJ2-5,NA,TRBV12-3/TRBV12-4,NA
CASSLILGQGYSPLHF,TGTGCCAGCAGTTTAATATTGGGACAGGGGTATTCACCCCTCCACTTT,TRBJ1-6,few,TRBV27,TRBD1
CASSPGGLDGTYEQYF,TGTGCCAGCAGCCCCGGGGGGCTAGATGGAACCTACGAGCAGTACTTC,TRBJ2-7,few,TRBV27,NA
CAISTQTGAAAYEKLFF,TGTGCCATCAGCACACAGACGGGGGCGGCAGCGTATGAAAAACTGTTTTTT,TRBJ1-4,NA,TRBV9,NA
CASSATGGENTEAFF,TGTGCCAGCAGCGCGACAGGGGGCGAGAACACTGAAGCTTTCTTT,TRBJ1-1,few,TRBV9,TRBD1
CASSAKWAGTEAFF,TGTGCCAGCAGCGCCAAATGGGCAGGCACTGAAGCTTTCTTT,TRBJ1-1,many,TRBV5-4,NA
CASSRGLSHYEQYF,TGTGCCAGCAGCAGGGGACTCTCACACTACGAGCAGTACTTC,TRBJ2-7,NA,TRBV14,NA
CASSLDALAKNIQYF,TGTGCCAGCAGCTTAGACGCCCTAGCCAAAAACATTCAGTACTTC,TRBJ2-4,many,TRBV7-9,NA
CASSFSGLAGDPTDTQYF,TGTGCCAGCAGTTTCTCGGGACTAGCGGGGGACCCCACAGATACGCAGTATTTT,TRBJ2-3,NA,TRBV27,TRBD2
CASGTPNQPQHF,TGTGCCAGTGGTACCCCAAACCAGCCCCAGCATTTT,TRBJ1-5,NA,TRBV19,NA
CASSYGRDYEQYF,TGTGCCAGCAGTTATGGCAGGGACTACGAGCAGTACTTC,TRBJ2-7,few,TRBV6-1,NA
CASTKKPTQVNEQFF,TGTGCCAGCACCAAAAAACCCACACAGGTGAATGAGCAGTTCTTC,TRBJ2-1,many,TRBV7-3,NA
CASARASNQPQHF,TGTGCCAGCGCCCGGGCCAGCAATCAGCCCCAGCATTTT,TRBJ1-5,few,TRBV27,NA
CASSRHREGRFGYEQYF,TGTGCCAGCAGCCGTCACAGGGAGGGGCGGTTTGGCTACGAGCAGTACTTC,TRBJ2-7,many,TRBV7-6,NA
CASSIDSRENQPQHF,TGTGCCAGTAGTATAGACAGCAGGGAAAATCAGCCCCAGCATTTT,TRBJ1-5,many,TRBV19,NA
CASRSNHLTSGGASEQFF,TGTGCCAGCAGATCCAACCACCTTACTAGCGGGGGGGCGAGTGAGCAGTTCTTC,TRBJ2-1,many,TRBV28,TRBD2
CASFGNEQFF,TGTGCCAGCTTTGGTAATGAGCAGTTCTTC,TRBJ2-1,many,TRBV7-9,NA
CASSPNLGQGGETQYF,TGTGCCAGCAGCCCAAACCTAGGGCAGGGCGGGGAGACCCAGTACTTC,TRBJ2-5,many,TRBV7-2,NA
CSVGGRPSLGHNTEAFF,TGCAGCGTTGGGGGCAGGCCCTCGCTAGGGCACAACACTGAAGCTTTCTTT,TRBJ1-1,few,TRBV29-1,NA
CASTPGTGDTEQFF,TGTGCCAGCACCCCGGGGACAGGGGATACTGAGCAGTTCTTC,TRBJ2-1,many,TRBV12-3/TRBV12-4,TRBD1
CPLASGLSYNEQFF,TGTCCTCTCGCTAGCGGGCTATCCTACAATGAGCAGTTCTTC,TRBJ2-1,many,TRBV19,TRBD2
CAWSHGQGNEQYF,TGTGCCTGGAGTCACGGACAGGGGAACGAGCAGTACTTC,TRBJ2-7,NA,TRBV30,TRBD1
CASSLSRDPNTEAFF,TGCGCCAGCAGCCTTTCCAGGGATCCGAACACTGAAGCTTTCTTT,TRBJ1-1,NA,TRBV4-1,NA
CASSLINQPQHF,TGTGCCAGCAGTTTAATCAATCAGCCCCAGCATTTT,TRBJ1-5,many,TRBV12-3/TRBV12-4,NA
CSASPGRGLGETQYF,TGCAGTGCTAGCCCCGGCAGGGGGCTGGGGGAGACCCAGTACTTC,TRBJ2-5,few,TRBV20-1,TRBD1
CSATGDSSYEQYF,TGCAGCGCCACCGGGGATAGCTCCTACGAGCAGTACTTC,TRBJ2-7,few,TRBV29-1,NA
CASSYKYLGDTEAFF,TGTGCCAGCAGCTACAAGTATTTGGGGGACACTGAAGCTTTCTTT,TRBJ1-1,many,TRBV28,NA
CSVEVAGDYGYTF,TGCAGCGTTGAAGTTGCCGGGGACTATGGCTACACCTTC,TRBJ1-2,NA,TRBV29-1,NA
CASSLNSAYEQYF,TGTGCCAGCAGCTTAAACAGTGCCTACGAGCAGTACTTC,TRBJ2-7,many,TRBV7-2,NA
CASSYMTGASDTQYF,TGTGCCAGCAGTTACATGACAGGGGCTTCAGATACGCAGTATTTT,TRBJ2-3,few,TRBV6-5,TRBD1
CASSQDEWASGIYEQYF,TGTGCCAGCAGCCAAGATGAGTGGGCTAGCGGGATCTACGAGCAGTACTTC,TRBJ2-7,NA,TRBV4-2,TRBD2
CASSQRAKLHEQYF,TGTGCCAGCAGCCAGAGGGCCAAATTACACGAGCAGTACTTC,TRBJ2-7,few,TRBV27,NA
CASSLSGELLGLAGGPEQFF,TGTGCCAGCAGCTTATCGGGGGAACTTCTAGGACTAGCGGGAGGGCCGGAGCAGTTCTTC,TRBJ2-1,many,TRBV7-9,TRBD2